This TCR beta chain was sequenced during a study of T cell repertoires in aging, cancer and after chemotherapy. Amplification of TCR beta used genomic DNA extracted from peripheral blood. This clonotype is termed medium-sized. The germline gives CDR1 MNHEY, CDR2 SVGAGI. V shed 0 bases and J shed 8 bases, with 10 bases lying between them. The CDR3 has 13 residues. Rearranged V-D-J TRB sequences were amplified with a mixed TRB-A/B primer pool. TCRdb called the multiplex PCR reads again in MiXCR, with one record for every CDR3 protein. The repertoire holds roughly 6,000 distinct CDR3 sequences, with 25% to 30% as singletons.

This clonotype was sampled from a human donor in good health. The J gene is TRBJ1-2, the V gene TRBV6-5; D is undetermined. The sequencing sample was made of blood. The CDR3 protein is CASSYSGSGGYTF. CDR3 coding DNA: TGTGCCAGCAGTTACTCAGGATCTGGCGGCTACACCTTC.